The 3 T cell receptor beta chains below were found in one sample sequenced in a study of molecular identifiers for immune sequencing clone quantification. TCRdb re-called the PCR reads through MiXCR, storing one row per CDR3 protein. Here the sample spans about 510,000 distinct CDR3 sequences, over 20% being singletons. Input material: naive CD8+ T cells from blood, with Jurkat cell RNA spiked in. As for subset: FACS-sorted CD8+CD4-CCR7+CD45RA+ naive T cells. The receptors stem from a human donor in good health. Some libraries in this study had Jurkat cell RNA spiked in.

The J gene is TRBJ1-3, the V gene TRBV6-6, with D hard to call. This CDR3 spans 11 amino acids. V was cut by 7 bases and J by 2 bases, with 3 bases left in between. CDR1 and CDR2 from the germline V gene are MNHNY and SVGAGI (reference sequence). The CDR3 reads CASKAGNTIYF. Written as DNA, the CDR3 is TGTGCCAGCAAGGCTGGAAACACCATATATTTT.

This clonotype was seen repeatedly, ten times or more. The chain is built from TRBV7-6 and TRBJ2-7; TRBD2 agrees at 8 bases. V lost 6 bases and J lost 4; bases outside the gene matches: 11. CDR3 length: 15 amino acids. Germline values: CDR1 SGHVS, CDR2 FNYEAQ. The CDR3 nucleotides read TGTGCCAGCAGGATGGGGACTAGTGAAATGTACGAGCAGTACTTC. It translates to CASRMGTSEMYEQYF.

Details on this clonotype: A single base separates this from a much larger clone, so it may be a read error. The chain couples TRBV5-3 to TRBJ2-7, with no clear D. TRBV5-3 is designated an ORF whose function remains uncertain. The CDR3 totals 13 residues. This CDR3 is CASSFGLDYEQYF. CDR3 nucleotide sequence: TGTGCCAGCAGCTTTGGGCTAGACTACGAGCAGTACTTC.